The 14 T cell receptor beta chains in this list originate from one sample, sequenced in a study of beta chain features in type 1 diabetes (dated by TCRdb to the late 2010s). Library preparation employed the immunoSEQ multiplex PCR assay. The entire amount of isolated RNA was reverse transcribed using the High Capacity cDNA Reverse Transcription Kit, so the sequenced TCRB transcripts were expressed ones. In its TCRdb copy, this immuneACCESS table keeps in-frame sequences only and misses some clones. Where compared with another copy, unresolved V genes explain less than half of these, and the others have no known cause. A total of roughly 610,000 clones appear in this sample, 15% to 19% of them only once. Together, the top ten hold approximately 0.087% of the sample. The specimen was naive CD4+ T cells from blood. According to the study, the label for this sample's cell subset or site signals: true naive CD4+ T cells. These receptors were taken from a man younger than 35 in good health.

Only one count was recorded for this clone. The J gene is TRBJ1-1, the V gene TRBV15; D uncertain. This CDR3 spans 14 amino acids. Trimming stripped 0 bases from V and 1 base from J, with 6 bases between. CDR1 and CDR2 from the germline V gene are LNHNV and YYDKDF (reference sequence). CDR3 sequence: CATSRDIANTEAFF. DNA for the CDR3: TGTGCCACCAGCAGAGATATAGCGAACACTGAAGCTTTCTTT.

This chain joins TRBV7-9 and TRBJ2-7; no reliable D call. CDR1 is SEHNR, CDR2 FQNEAQ, per germline (reference sequence). V was cut by 5 bases and J by 7 bases, with 21 bases left in between. The CDR3 length is 15 residues. The CDR3 DNA follows: TGTGCCAGCAGCCCCCGCGGCCTCGTCGGTGAGGAGCAGTACTTC. This encodes CASSPRGLVGEEQYF.

The gene calls are TRBV4-1 and TRBJ2-3, with 9 bases fitting TRBD2. J gave up 3 bases and V 0 bases, and 4 bases lay outside the gene matches. Looked up from germline, CDR1 is MGHRA and CDR2 is YSYEKL. The CDR3 is made up of 16 amino acids. The CDR3 nucleotides read TGCGCCAGCAGCCAAGACCGCGGGAGGGCGACAGATACGCAGTATTTT. This encodes CASSQDRGRATDTQYF.

This clone was counted only a few times. The V call is TRBV28, the J call TRBJ1-4; D gene unclear. Per germline, CDR1 MDHEN and CDR2 SYDVKM. The CDR3 loop spans 15 amino acids. V was cut by 5 bases and J by 10 bases, with 20 bases left in between. This CDR3 is CASSLPGSTRGKLFF. The DNA for the CDR3 is TGTGCCAGCAGTCTCCCGGGATCCACGCGTGGAAAACTGTTTTTT.

This clone was detected a few times. This sequence joins TRBV4-2 and TRBJ2-1; 15 bases are shared with TRBD2. CDR1 and CDR2 from the germline V gene are LGHNA and YNFKEQ. The ends lost 4 bases at V and 0 bases at J; junction bases unmatched: 7. The CDR3 has 19 residues. CDR3 protein: CASSLGTSGGPSSYNEQFF. The CDR3, as DNA: TGTGCCAGCAGCCTAGGGACTAGCGGGGGGCCCAGCTCCTACAATGAGCAGTTCTTC.

A note on this clone: The junction departs from germline at one end; a sequencing error may be responsible. The chain has TRBV25-1 and TRBJ2-3; tentatively, D is TRBD1 or TRBD2 (5 bases each). Germline CDR1 is MGHDK and CDR2 is SYGVNS. The CDR3 is made up of 14 amino acids. The CDR3 reads CGSTIGTDTDTQYF. In DNA form, the CDR3 reads TGTGGCAGCACGATCGGGACGGATACAGATACGCAGTATTTT.

This rearrangement joins TRBV29-1 to TRBJ1-4, with TRBD1 matching 11 bases. This CDR3 has 13 amino acids. V trimming: 5 bases; J trimming: 8 bases; junction bases outside the gene matches: 4. Germline V CDR1 and CDR2: SQVTM, ANQGSEA. The CDR3 DNA reads as TGCAGCGTTTTGGACAGGGGGCGGGAAAAACTGTTTTTT. Its protein is CSVLDRGREKLFF.

About this clone itself: The same CDR3 arises from other DNA sequences in this sample as well. The gene calls are TRBV9 and TRBJ1-5; TRBD1 might be the D (6 bases). V was shortened by 0 bases and J by 7 bases, with 11 bases between the two germline ends. The CDR3 consists of 14 residues. The germline V gene has CDR1 SGDLS and CDR2 YYNGEE. The CDR3 sequence is CASSVAGGGQPQHF. In nucleotides, the CDR3 is TGTGCCAGCAGCGTAGCGGGGGGCGGGCAGCCCCAGCATTTT.

As concerns this clone: Other DNA sequences in this sample translate to the same CDR3. The chain employs TRBV18 and TRBJ2-4, with no clear D. The CDR3 runs to 13 residues. Trimming took off 3 bases at V and 6 bases at J, with 9 bases between the two ends. Germline CDR1 is KGHSH and CDR2 is LQKENI. Here the CDR3 DNA reads TGTGCCAGCTCACCCCGAGACCGAAACATTCAGTACTTC. It specifies CASSPRDRNIQYF.

J is TRBJ2-3 and V is TRBV5-1; D tentatively reads TRBD1 or TRBD2 (5 bases each). The CDR3 is made up of 15 amino acids. V gave up 0 bases and J gave up 3 bases, with 11 bases separating them. From germline, CDR1 is SGHRS and CDR2 YFSETQ. CDR3: CASSLDGTKTDTQYF. CDR3 nucleotide sequence: TGCGCCAGCAGCTTGGATGGGACGAAAACAGATACGCAGTATTTT.

Here the CDR3 reads CASSHEAPMTYNEQFF. CDR3 bases: TGTGCCAGCAGCCATGAGGCGCCCATGACCTACAATGAGCAGTTCTTC. This chain links TRBV4-2 with TRBJ2-1; unclear D gene. The CDR3 has 16 residues. Germline V CDR1 and CDR2: LGHNA, YNFKEQ. The germline V and J ends were trimmed by 3 bases and 2 bases, with 14 bases remaining between them.

V is TRBV12-2 and J is TRBJ2-3. TRBV12-2 is recorded as a pseudogene. The CDR3 covers 13 residues. For the CDR3, the DNA is TGTGCAAGTCGCTTGGGAATCGCAGATACGCAGTATTTT. This encodes CASRLGIADTQYF.

For this clone: This sample includes further DNA sequences coding for the same CDR3. The chain combines TRBV7-2 with TRBJ1-2; D gene ambiguous. The CDR3 is 13 amino acids. The V gene's germline CDR1 is SGHTA and CDR2 FQGNSA. Trimming removed 1 base from V and 2 bases from J, with 5 bases in between. The CDR3 DNA follows: TGTGCCAGCAGCTTAGAGCGGAACTATGGCTACACCTTC. This sequence encodes CASSLERNYGYTF.

This clone showed up just a few times. V gene TRBV10-3 combines with J gene TRBJ2-2, with TRBD2 matching 8 bases. Looked up from germline, CDR1 is ENHRY and CDR2 is SYGVKD. The CDR3 runs 18 residues. V lost 4 bases to trimming and J lost 9 bases; unmatched junction nucleotides: 19. For the CDR3, the DNA is TGTGCCATCAGTGTGCGCGGGGTAATGGCGGGAGGTAGCAGGGAGCTGTTTTTT. This sequence encodes CAISVRGVMAGGSRELFF.